The next 11 T cell receptor beta chains were all read from a single sample in a study of CD8+CD57+ T cells in acquired aplastic anemia. Patients chosen for sequencing had shown CD8+CD57+ cell expansion by flow cytometry. Genomic DNA, the template, was used for profiling of the TCR beta VDJ and CDR3. A single record per CDR3 protein comes from TCRdb applying MiXCR to the reads. The table has 150,000 or so distinct CDR3 sequences, more than 40% seen once. Input material: sorted CD4+, CD8+, or CD8+CD57+ T cells (not recorded which) from PBMCs. The receptors derive from a human donor with aplastic anemia.

This clonotype was observed at least ten times. The J gene is TRBJ1-2, the V gene TRBV30; D call uncertain. The V end was cut by 8 bases, the J end by 8 bases, with 12 bases between. This CDR3 has 10 residues. Germline-derived CDR1 and CDR2 are GTSNPN and SVGIG (reference sequence). The DNA of the CDR3 is TGTGCCGCGGAGAGGAGCGGCTACACCTTC. Encoded protein: CAAERSGYTF.

This clonotype showed up many times. V is TRBV12-3 or TRBV12-4 and J is TRBJ2-2; the D is unclear. The CDR3 is 13 amino acids. V was trimmed by 5 bases and J by 5 bases, leaving 9 bases between them. CDR3 bases: TGTGCCAGCAGTGACCGGGTTACCGGGGAGCTGTTTTTT. It is translated as CASSDRVTGELFF.

The chain carries TRBV19 and TRBJ1-3, with D possibly being TRBD1 (6 bases). Trimming left V 4 bases short and J 6 bases short, with 13 bases between. Germline CDR1 is LNHDA and CDR2 is SQIVND (reference sequence). The CDR3 is made up of 14 amino acids. CDR3 protein: CASSTPGQINTIYF. The CDR3 bases are TGTGCCAGTAGTACCCCCGGACAGATAAACACCATATATTTT.

This clonotype was detected many times. The CDR3 coding sequence is TGTGCCAGCAGCGTAGCGCCCTTGGCCTACGAGCAGTACTTC. This gives the protein CASSVAPLAYEQYF. The chain has TRBV9 and TRBJ2-7, with D uncertain. This CDR3 has 14 amino acids. Germline V lookup: CDR1 SGDLS, CDR2 YYNGEE. Deletions cut 0 bases from V and 2 bases from J, with 9 bases between.

The chain uses TRBV7-2 and TRBJ2-2, with 7 bases aligning to TRBD1. Unmatched junction bases numbered 5, after V lost 5 bases and J lost 8 bases. CDR3 length: 13 amino acids. CDR1 is SGHTA and CDR2 is FQGNSA in the germline V gene. DNA of the CDR3: TGTGCCAGCAGCCAAGTGGGACAGGGGGAGCTGTTTTTT. It translates to CASSQVGQGELFF.

In its sample, this clonotype was seen many times. The chain combines TRBV4-1 with TRBJ1-1; D is undetermined. The V and J ends lost 4 bases and 5 bases respectively, with 11 bases between them. Germline V gives CDR1 MGHRA, CDR2 YSYEKL. There are 13 residues in the CDR3. Here the CDR3 reads CASSLKLGTEAFF. In DNA form, the CDR3 reads TGCGCCAGCAGCCTCAAACTGGGTACTGAAGCTTTCTTT.

The chain joins TRBV7-8 to TRBJ1-2, with D perhaps TRBD1 (5 bases). V was shortened by 6 bases and J by 2 bases, with 10 bases between the two germline ends. The germline CDR1 and CDR2 sequences are SGHVS and FQNEAQ. The CDR3 length is 13 residues. The CDR3, as DNA: TGTGCCAGCAGTCCCAGGGTGAACTATGGCTACACCTTC. Translating gives CASSPRVNYGYTF.

This clonotype appeared many times. This chain links TRBV4-1 with TRBJ2-7; D remains unclear. The CDR3 sequence is 16 residues long. Between the trimmed V and J ends, which lost 4 bases and 2 bases, there was a span of 18 bases. Looked up from germline, CDR1 is MGHRA and CDR2 is YSYEKL. The DNA for the CDR3 is TGCGCCAGCAGCCTACTCGAACTCGCATCTACCTACGAGCAGTACTTC. This codes for CASSLLELASTYEQYF.

CDR3: CASSILAGVINEQFF. CDR3 coding DNA: TGTGCCAGTAGTATCCTAGCGGGAGTGATCAATGAGCAGTTCTTC. The chain employs TRBV19 and TRBJ2-1; 10 bases line up with TRBD2. The germline V gene has CDR1 LNHDA and CDR2 SQIVND (reference sequence). This CDR3 is 15 amino acids long. V trimming: 3 bases; J trimming: 6 bases; junction bases outside the gene matches: 5.

There are a few counts of this clonotype. The chain is built from TRBV14 and TRBJ2-3; D is unresolved. CDR3 length: 12 residues. The V gene lost 1 base and the J gene lost 6 bases, with 5 bases spanning the gap. Per germline, CDR1 SGHDN and CDR2 FVKESK. CDR3 DNA: TGTGCCAGCAGCCAAGTGGCGGATACGCAGTATTTT. Residues: CASSQVADTQYF.

V is TRBV24-1 and J is TRBJ1-5; 10 bases align to TRBD1. Per the germline V gene, CDR1 is KGHDR and CDR2 is SFDVKD. CDR3 length equals 16 residues. The V and J ends lost 4 bases and 6 bases, in that order; junction bases with no gene match: 8. The CDR3 sequence is CATSDGVDRGFQPQHF. DNA for the CDR3: TGTGCCACCAGTGACGGGGTGGACAGGGGGTTTCAGCCCCAGCATTTT.